This record concerns one TCR beta chain sequence. Antigen specificity is unknown. One entry per CDR3 protein, without DNA, is what TCRdb gives after re-calling the 5' RACE reads. The listing contains around 220,000 distinct CDR3 sequences. This sample is drawn from a study of monozygotic twins with inflammatory bowel disease. Study results and caveats: Limited power may explain why concordant and discordant twins showed no difference in repertoire similarity.

In germline, CDR1 is LGHDT, CDR2 YNNKEL (reference sequence). The CDR3 runs to 14 residues. Sequencing was performed on blood. This chain joins TRBV3-1 and TRBJ1-5; with no DNA, the TCRdb D assignment of TRBD1 cannot be verified. The receptor was isolated from a human donor with ulcerative colitis or Crohn's disease, or a healthy co-twin of an affected twin (not recorded which). CDR3 sequence reads: CASSYGQGNQPQHF.